Listed below are T cell receptor beta chains from one sample, sequenced in a study of blood T cell repertoires in COVID-19. Assay used: immunoSEQ multiplex PCR; TCRdb lists only in-frame clones, some missing. This table has about 210,000 clones, roughly 86% appearing once. Sequencing was performed on peripheral blood. Receptors were obtained from a woman between 40 and 55 years old with acute or convalescent COVID-19. Both conserved end residues are part of each CDR3. Each record gives: clone size, D gene, V gene, J gene, CDR3 DNA, CDR3 protein. The D gene is left open where the match is weak. The size of a clone is reported for some rows only, either as once, few or many, or as a class for expanded clones.

clone size: NA; D gene: NA; V gene: TRBV7-3; J gene: TRBJ1-1; CDR3 DNA: TGTGCCAGCTCGCGCAGGGAAAGGACTGAAGCTTTCTTT; CDR3 protein: CASSRRERTEAFF
clone size: NA; D gene: NA; V gene: TRBV5-4; J gene: TRBJ1-4; CDR3 DNA: TGTGCCAGCAGCGCTGCGGGGAGACTCGGTGAAAAACTGTTTTTT; CDR3 protein: CASSAAGRLGEKLFF
clone size: NA; D gene: NA; V gene: TRBV19; J gene: TRBJ1-3; CDR3 DNA: TGTGCCAGTAGTGACCCTAGGGGCTCTGGAAACACCATATATTTT; CDR3 protein: CASSDPRGSGNTIYF
clone size: once; D gene: NA; V gene: TRBV7-9; J gene: TRBJ2-7; CDR3 DNA: TGTGCCAGCAAGGCGGGGCAGGGAACCGAGCAGTACTTC; CDR3 protein: CASKAGQGTEQYF
clone size: NA; D gene: NA; V gene: TRBV19; J gene: TRBJ2-7; CDR3 DNA: TGTGCCAGTAGTACCGGTTTCTCCCTCGAGGGTCTCTACGAGCAGTACTTC; CDR3 protein: CASSTGFSLEGLYEQYF
clone size: many; D gene: NA; V gene: TRBV7-2; J gene: TRBJ2-4; CDR3 DNA: TGTGCCAGCAGCTCGGGGTACGGAAACATTCAGTACTTC; CDR3 protein: CASSSGYGNIQYF
clone size: once; D gene: NA; V gene: TRBV19; J gene: TRBJ2-3; CDR3 DNA: TGTGCCAGTAGTATATCGTCCGGTGCCGCTAGCACAGATACGCAGTATTTT; CDR3 protein: CASSISSGAASTDTQYF
clone size: NA; D gene: TRBD1; V gene: TRBV6-2/TRBV6-3; J gene: TRBJ1-1; CDR3 DNA: TGTGCCAGCAGCCGGTCCGGGACAGGGAACACTGAAGCTTTCTTT; CDR3 protein: CASSRSGTGNTEAFF
clone size: few; D gene: TRBD1; V gene: TRBV5-6; J gene: TRBJ2-5; CDR3 DNA: TGTGCCAGCAGCTTGGGGGACAGCGGAGAGGAGACCCAGTACTTC; CDR3 protein: CASSLGDSGEETQYF
clone size: NA; D gene: TRBD2; V gene: TRBV20-1; J gene: TRBJ2-7; CDR3 DNA: TGCAGTGCTAGTGACGCGGGAGAAGATTCCTACGAGCAGTACTTC; CDR3 protein: CSASDAGEDSYEQYF
clone size: NA; D gene: NA; V gene: TRBV6-5; J gene: TRBJ1-2; CDR3 DNA: TGTGCCAGCAGGGAGACAGTTTACTATGGCTACACCTTC; CDR3 protein: CASRETVYYGYTF
clone size: NA; D gene: NA; V gene: TRBV7-8; J gene: TRBJ2-7; CDR3 DNA: TGTGCCAGCAGCTTAGCCTACAGGGCAATCTCCTACGAGCAGTACTTC; CDR3 protein: CASSLAYRAISYEQYF
clone size: NA; D gene: NA; V gene: TRBV11-1; J gene: TRBJ1-5; CDR3 DNA: TGTGCCAGCAGCTTCCCGGCAGGGTCTCACCAGCCCCAGCATTTT; CDR3 protein: CASSFPAGSHQPQHF
clone size: NA; D gene: TRBD1; V gene: TRBV19; J gene: TRBJ2-2; CDR3 DNA: TGTGCCAGTACCCCCGGGACAGGGCGCTCCAACACCGGGGAGCTGTTTTTT; CDR3 protein: CASTPGTGRSNTGELFF
clone size: NA; D gene: NA; V gene: TRBV14; J gene: TRBJ2-2; CDR3 DNA: TGTGCCAGCAGCCAAGCCTCGAACACCGGGGAGCTGTTTTTT; CDR3 protein: CASSQASNTGELFF
clone size: NA; D gene: NA; V gene: TRBV12-3/TRBV12-4; J gene: TRBJ2-2; CDR3 DNA: TGTGCCAGCAGCCCAGGGGTCCGAGGGGAGCTGTTTTTT; CDR3 protein: CASSPGVRGELFF
clone size: NA; D gene: NA; V gene: TRBV12-3/TRBV12-4; J gene: TRBJ2-3; CDR3 DNA: TGTGCCAGCAGTCTCTCCGCAGATACGCAGTATTTT; CDR3 protein: CASSLSADTQYF
clone size: NA; D gene: NA; V gene: TRBV29-1; J gene: TRBJ1-2; CDR3 DNA: TGCAGCGTCCCGATCGGGACCGGGGGAGGCTACACCTTC; CDR3 protein: CSVPIGTGGGYTF
clone size: NA; D gene: TRBD1; V gene: TRBV14; J gene: TRBJ2-7; CDR3 DNA: TGTGCCAGCAGCCCTGGACAGGGACGGTCCTACGAGCAGTACTTC; CDR3 protein: CASSPGQGRSYEQYF
clone size: NA; D gene: TRBD2; V gene: TRBV4-1; J gene: TRBJ2-7; CDR3 DNA: TGCGCCAGCAGCCAAGATCCGGGGGGGGCCGGAATCTACGAGCAGTACTTC; CDR3 protein: CASSQDPGGAGIYEQYF
clone size: NA; D gene: TRBD1; V gene: TRBV30; J gene: TRBJ1-1; CDR3 DNA: TGTGCCGGTACCCCCCCCAGACAGGGGGAGAACACTGAAGCTTTCTTT; CDR3 protein: CAGTPPRQGENTEAFF
clone size: NA; D gene: TRBD2; V gene: TRBV10-2; J gene: TRBJ2-3; CDR3 DNA: TGCGCCAGCAGGCCATCGGGGGGGAACACAGATACGCAGTATTTT; CDR3 protein: CASRPSGGNTDTQYF
clone size: NA; D gene: NA; V gene: TRBV4-2; J gene: TRBJ1-6; CDR3 DNA: TGTGCCAGCAGCCAAGGACAGTCGCCCTCTTCACCCCTCCACTTT; CDR3 protein: CASSQGQSPSSPLHF
clone size: NA; D gene: TRBD1; V gene: TRBV7-3; J gene: TRBJ2-3; CDR3 DNA: TGTGCCAGCAGCTCGACAGGGGCAGGTACGCAGTATTTT; CDR3 protein: CASSSTGAGTQYF
clone size: NA; D gene: NA; V gene: TRBV15; J gene: TRBJ2-7; CDR3 DNA: TGTGCCACCAGCCGGGAAATCGCCTACGAGCAGTACTTC; CDR3 protein: CATSREIAYEQYF
clone size: NA; D gene: NA; V gene: TRBV2; J gene: TRBJ2-6; CDR3 DNA: TGTGCCAGCAAGAGGGGACTCCTCTCTGGGGCCAACGTCCTGACTTTC; CDR3 protein: CASKRGLLSGANVLTF
clone size: NA; D gene: NA; V gene: TRBV7-9; J gene: TRBJ1-5; CDR3 DNA: TGTGCCAGCAGCACAAACAATCAGCCCCAGCATTTT; CDR3 protein: CASSTNNQPQHF
clone size: once; D gene: TRBD2; V gene: TRBV3-1/TRBV3-2; J gene: TRBJ2-5; CDR3 DNA: TGTGCCAGCAGCCAATGGGCTAGCGGGAGCCAAGAGACCCAGTACTTC; CDR3 protein: CASSQWASGSQETQYF
clone size: NA; D gene: NA; V gene: TRBV15; J gene: TRBJ2-1; CDR3 DNA: TGTGCCACCAGCAGAGCGGTTTACAATGAGCAGTTCTTC; CDR3 protein: CATSRAVYNEQFF
clone size: NA; D gene: TRBD1; V gene: TRBV5-5; J gene: TRBJ2-1; CDR3 DNA: TGTGCCAGCCCAGGGGGATTGGACAATGAGCAGTTCTTC; CDR3 protein: CASPGGLDNEQFF
clone size: NA; D gene: TRBD2; V gene: TRBV7-2; J gene: TRBJ2-1; CDR3 DNA: TGTGCCAGCAGCTTAGGGGAAAGACTAGCGGGATACAATGAGCAGTTCTTC; CDR3 protein: CASSLGERLAGYNEQFF
clone size: few; D gene: NA; V gene: TRBV2; J gene: TRBJ1-6; CDR3 DNA: TGTGCCACCACCCCGGTTACTGATAATTCACCCCTCCACTTT; CDR3 protein: CATTPVTDNSPLHF